This TCR beta chain was captured by sequencing in a study of T cells after yellow fever vaccination. Findings and caveats of the study: The secondary response showed a weaker magnitude and a faster peak, day 5 versus 15.

V was clipped by 0 bases and J by 5 bases; unmatched bases: 8. Germline V gene sequence: CDR1 SGDLS, CDR2 YYNGEE. The CDR3 loop spans 16 amino acids. Via MiXCR, TCRdb re-called the 5' RACE reads, giving one row per CDR3 protein. Of a few hundred thousand distinct CDR3 sequences listed, approximately 18% are singletons. Notes on this clonotype: Antigen unknown.

This sequence joins TRBV9 and TRBJ2-5; 9 bases are shared with TRBD2. The specimen comprised PBMCs, sampled before the yellow fever booster vaccination. This TCR was sampled from a man younger than 30 who received the YFV17D yellow fever vaccine. The CDR3 nucleotides read TGTGCCAGCAGCGTAGTGGCGGGGGGGCCGTACGAGACCCAGTACTTC. It specifies CASSVVAGGPYETQYF.